Below, 25 T cell receptor beta chains from the same sample are listed, as sequenced in a study of T cells in Graves' hyperthyroidism and ophthalmopathy (dated by TCRdb to about 2019). Library preparation was by multiplex PCR. The sequencer was an Illumina HiSeq 2000. Amplification of TCR beta CDR3 regions was carried out from RNA transcripts. The first round of RT-PCR for the TCR CDR3 was performed with the HTBI primer set and the Qiagen OneStep RT-PCR kit. Clones were called with MiXCR by TCRdb after fastp trimmed the public reads at Q25, and only in-frame beta chains were retained. CDR3 protein duplicates are merged, each entry listing the most common genes and DNA. In all, the sample holds more than 450,000 distinct CDR3 sequences, and roughly 15% of those were seen once. The ten most abundant clones make up approximately 14% of the sample. Sequences were obtained from blood. Source of these receptors: a woman aged 40-49 years with Graves' hyperthyroidism.

The chain uses TRBV27 and TRBJ2-7; 12 bases are a match to TRBD2. Trimming took 8 bases from V and 4 from J; bases not matched to a gene: 9. The CDR3 extends over 15 amino acids. Germline values: CDR1 MNHEY, CDR2 SMNVEV (reference sequence). The CDR3 loop is CASRRTSGTGYEQYF. The CDR3 DNA reads TGTGCCAGCCGGAGGACTAGCGGGACCGGGTACGAGCAGTACTTC.

Of note for this clonotype: This is likely a read error, given that the CDR3 carries no conserved phenylalanine or tryptophan at its end. This chain links TRBV3-1 with TRBJ1-3; D remains unclear. The CDR3 has 13 residues. Trimming removed 1 base at V and 8 bases at J, with 9 bases between. CDR1 and CDR2 from the germline V gene are LGHDT and YNNKEL (reference sequence). CDR3 sequence (DNA): TGTGCCAGCAGCCAAGTAGATGGTCACACCATATATCTT. As protein: CASSQVDGHTIYL.

V gene TRBV6-1 combines with J gene TRBJ1-1, with TRBD1 identical over 12 bases. The V gene end was trimmed by 7 bases and the J gene end by 1 base; junction bases not matched to a gene: 13. This CDR3 has 18 residues. The germline V gene encodes CDR1 MNHNS and CDR2 SASEGT. This CDR3 reads CASTQPGTGGARNTEAFF. CDR3 DNA sequence: TGTGCCAGCACACAACCCGGGACAGGGGGCGCGCGGAACACTGAAGCTTTCTTT.

This clonotype was found many times. The V and J genes are TRBV7-2 and TRBJ2-1; 13 nucleotides match TRBD2. CDR1 is SGHTA and CDR2 is FQGNSA in the germline V gene. The trim removed 2 bases at V and 7 bases at J, leaving 8 bases unmatched. The CDR3 has 17 residues. CDR3 sequence: CASSLLRGLAGDNEQFF. The CDR3 nucleotides are TGTGCCAGCAGCTTACTTCGAGGACTAGCGGGAGATAATGAGCAGTTCTTC.

V is TRBV28 and J is TRBJ2-1, with D tentatively TRBD1 (6 bases). The CDR3 has 14 residues. CDR1 and CDR2 from the germline V gene are MDHEN and SYDVKM. V shed 7 bases and J shed 3 bases, with 13 bases lying between them. The CDR3 DNA reads as TGTGCCAGCACCTACGGGGACAACTACAATGAGCAGTTCTTC. Protein sequence: CASTYGDNYNEQFF. Variable domain in full (rest from reference TRBV28 and TRBJ2-1): DVKVTQSSRYLVKRTGEKVFLECVQDMDHENMFWYRQDPGLGLRLIYFSYDVKMKEKGDIPEGYSVSREKKERFSLILESASTNQTSMYLCASTYGDNYNEQFFGPGTRLTVL.

This clonotype was counted ten times or more. This chain links TRBV3-1 with TRBJ1-1, with unresolved D. Germline values: CDR1 LGHDT, CDR2 YNNKEL (reference sequence). The CDR3 has 12 residues. V was cut by 5 bases and J by 4 bases, with 8 bases left in between. The CDR3 coding sequence is TGTGCCAGCAGCGACACCCGCACTGAAGCTTTCTTT. Translation: CASSDTRTEAFF. Full variable domain (remainder filled in from reference TRBV3-1 and TRBJ1-1): DTAVSQTPKYLVTQMGNDKSIKCEQNLGHDTMYWYKQDSKKFLKIMFSYNNKELIINETVPNRFSPKSPDKAHLNLHINSLELGDSAVYFCASSDTRTEAFFGQGTRLTVV.

V gene TRBV19 combines with J gene TRBJ1-5; 8 bases agree with TRBD1. The CDR3 runs 14 residues. The germline V gene encodes CDR1 LNHDA and CDR2 SQIVND (reference sequence). J lost 0 bases, V lost 8 bases, and 3 bases had no gene match. CDR3 sequence reads: CASDDRGSNQPQHF. In DNA, the CDR3 is TGTGCCAGTGATGACAGGGGTAGCAATCAGCCCCAGCATTTT.

This chain uses TRBV5-6 with TRBJ1-1; D unresolved. Germline V gene lookup returns CDR1 SGHDT and CDR2 YYEEEE. The CDR3 has 15 residues. Trimming cost V 0 bases and J 0 bases, with 9 bases left between them. CDR3 bases: TGTGCCAGCAGCTTGGCTCTGACACTGAACACTGAAGCTTTCTTT. This sequence encodes CASSLALTLNTEAFF. The full variable domain, with the rest looked up from reference TRBV5-6 and TRBJ1-1, is DAGVTQSPTHLIKTRGQQVTLRCSPKSGHDTVSWYQQALGQGPQFIFQYYEEEERQRGNFPDRFSGHQFPNYSSELNVNALLLGDSALYLCASSLALTLNTEAFFGQGTRLTVV.

This clonotype has ten or more counts. The rearrangement uses TRBV28 and TRBJ2-1; a possible D gene is TRBD2 (7 bases). Trimming pared 3 bases from V and 0 bases from J, leaving 12 bases between. The CDR3 contains 16 residues. The germline CDR1 and CDR2 sequences are MDHEN and SYDVKM. The CDR3 reads CASSFRGGYSYNEQFF. The DNA for the CDR3 is TGTGCCAGCAGTTTTCGCGGGGGCTACTCCTACAATGAGCAGTTCTTC. Based on the CDR3 plus reference TRBV28 and TRBJ2-1, the full variable domain is DVKVTQSSRYLVKRTGEKVFLECVQDMDHENMFWYRQDPGLGLRLIYFSYDVKMKEKGDIPEGYSVSREKKERFSLILESASTNQTSMYLCASSFRGGYSYNEQFFGPGTRLTVL.

V gene TRBV6-1 combines with J gene TRBJ2-2; TRBD1 agrees at 9 bases. Germline trimming cut 4 bases from V and 6 bases from J; bases unmatched to any gene: 6. CDR3 length equals 15 residues. From germline, CDR1 is MNHNS and CDR2 SASEGT. DNA for the CDR3: TGTGCCAGCAGTGTCCGGGACAGGGTTTCCGGGGAGCTGTTTTTT. As protein: CASSVRDRVSGELFF.

The table lists this clonotype with many counts. This rearrangement joins TRBV3-1 to TRBJ2-7; the D is unclear. Per the germline V gene, CDR1 is LGHDT and CDR2 is YNNKEL (reference sequence). Trimming removed 2 bases from V and 0 bases from J, with 14 bases in between. The CDR3 spans 16 residues. CDR3 coding DNA: TGTGCCAGCAGCCAATTGATGACGGCGAGCTCCTACGAGCAGTACTTC. Its translation: CASSQLMTASSYEQYF.

This clonotype has ten or more counts. The V gene is TRBV27, the J gene TRBJ1-4; D ambiguous. This CDR3 has 12 residues. V lost 4 bases to trimming and J lost 3 bases, with 3 bases between them. The germline V gene encodes CDR1 MNHEY and CDR2 SMNVEV (reference sequence). CDR3 sequence (DNA): TGTGCCAGCAGTTCACCTAATGAAAAACTGTTTTTT. It codes for CASSSPNEKLFF.

The table lists this clonotype with many counts. This chain connects TRBV11-2 to TRBJ2-7; the D call may be TRBD1 or TRBD2 (5 bases each). CDR1 is SGHAT and CDR2 is FQNNGV in the germline V gene. Trimming left V 0 bases short and J 5 bases short, with 20 bases between. There are 17 residues in the CDR3. The CDR3 DNA follows: TGTGCCAGCAGCTTAGATACCGGGCTTTTTGGGGGAGACGAGCAGTACTTC. This encodes CASSLDTGLFGGDEQYF. Variable domain in full (rest from reference TRBV11-2 and TRBJ2-7): EAGVAQSPRYKIIEKRQSVAFWCNPISGHATLYWYQQILGQGPKLLIQFQNNGVVDDSQLPKDRFSAERLKGVDSTLKIQPAKLEDSAVYLCASSLDTGLFGGDEQYFGPGTRLTVT.

At least ten counts were recorded for this clonotype. The genes are TRBV7-6 and TRBJ1-1, with TRBD1 as a possible D gene (5 bases). Looked up from germline, CDR1 is SGHVS and CDR2 is FNYEAQ. The CDR3 is 14 amino acids. V dropped 2 bases and J dropped 6 bases, with 13 bases sitting between them. The CDR3 sequence: CASSLSGVLAEAFF. The CDR3, as DNA: TGTGCCAGCAGCTTATCGGGGGTTCTCGCTGAAGCTTTCTTT.

This clonotype was recorded at least ten times. J is TRBJ2-2 and V is TRBV2; D remains ambiguous. Between the trimmed V and J ends, which lost 7 bases and 4 bases, there was a span of 13 bases. CDR1 and CDR2 from the germline V gene are SNHLY and FYNNEI. The CDR3 totals 14 residues. The CDR3 is CASIRAGITGELFF. In nucleotides, the CDR3 is TGTGCCAGCATTCGAGCTGGGATCACCGGGGAGCTGTTTTTT.

This clonotype was detected many times. The CDR3 loop reads CSATPDSNYEQYF. The CDR3 nucleotides read TGCAGTGCCACTCCGGACAGCAACTACGAGCAGTACTTC. The chain combines TRBV20-1 with TRBJ2-7; possible D gene TRBD1, 6 bases. The V end was cut by 6 bases, the J end by 3 bases, with 15 bases between. The germline CDR1 and CDR2 sequences are DFQATT and SNEGSKA (reference sequence). This CDR3 is built from 13 residues.

This clonotype was counted at least ten times. This rearrangement joins TRBV7-8 to TRBJ2-5; 7 nucleotides line up with TRBD1. Trimming took 5 bases from V and 5 from J; bases not matched to a gene: 11. The CDR3 totals 15 residues. Germline V CDR1 and CDR2: SGHVS, FQNEAQ. CDR3 sequence reads: CASSDGTATGETQYF. The CDR3 DNA sequence: TGTGCCAGCAGCGACGGGACAGCGACGGGCGAGACCCAGTACTTC.

The chain couples TRBV10-3 to TRBJ2-1; D call uncertain. CDR1 is ENHRY, CDR2 SYGVKD, per germline. The CDR3 has 12 amino acids. The V gene lost 0 bases and the J gene lost 8 bases, with 5 bases spanning the gap. This chain's CDR3 is CAISESGDEQFF. The CDR3 DNA is TGTGCCATCAGTGAGTCTGGGGATGAGCAGTTCTTC.

Many counts were recorded for this clonotype. V usage is TRBV28 and J usage is TRBJ1-6; D remains ambiguous. CDR1 MDHEN and CDR2 SYDVKM come from the germline V gene. V was shortened by 3 bases and J by 6 bases, with 9 bases between the two germline ends. The CDR3 extends over 14 amino acids. Written as DNA, the CDR3 is TGTGCCAGCAGTTTTACAGATTTTAATTCACCCCTCCACTTT. Encoded protein: CASSFTDFNSPLHF.

V and J are TRBV10-3 and TRBJ1-1; D remains ambiguous. CDR1 ENHRY and CDR2 SYGVKD come from the germline V gene. The CDR3 has 14 residues. The V and J ends lost 3 bases and 4 bases respectively, with 12 bases between them. Here the CDR3 DNA reads TGTGCCATCAGTGACCTGACATATACCACTGAAGCTTTCTTT. It translates to CAISDLTYTTEAFF.

This rearrangement joins TRBV6-6 to TRBJ1-2, with 7 bases matching TRBD1. Unmatched junction bases numbered 4, after V lost 0 bases and J lost 3 bases. This CDR3 region has 15 residues. The V gene's germline CDR1 is MNHNY and CDR2 SVGAGI (reference sequence). CDR3 sequence (DNA): TGTGCCAGCAGTTACTCTACAGGGGCACACTATGGCTACACCTTC. It codes for CASSYSTGAHYGYTF.

Many counts were recorded for this clonotype. The rearrangement links TRBV5-1 to TRBJ2-1; D is unclear. The V gene lost 5 bases and the J gene lost 4 bases, with 10 bases spanning the gap. The CDR3 totals 13 residues. The germline V gene encodes CDR1 SGHRS and CDR2 YFSETQ. The CDR3 DNA sequence: TGCGCCAGCAGTAGGGTTCTGTACAATGAGCAGTTCTTC. This sequence encodes CASSRVLYNEQFF.

This clonotype was picked up many times. CDR3 in amino acids: CASSLAATSGNTIYF. In DNA, the CDR3 is TGCGCCAGCAGCTTGGCCGCCACCTCTGGAAACACCATATATTTT. V usage is TRBV5-1 and J usage is TRBJ1-3; D not certain. The ends were cut back, 0 bases at V and 0 bases at J, with 7 bases in the middle. The CDR3 extends over 15 amino acids. Germline values: CDR1 SGHRS, CDR2 YFSETQ.

Of note for this clonotype: A read error may explain this, as a much larger clone is one base away. The rearrangement uses TRBV6-2 or TRBV6-3 and TRBJ2-3; D gene unclear. The J call is in doubt because the DNA end fits TRBJ1-5 better. CDR1 is MNHEY, CDR2 SVGEGT, per germline. CDR3 size: 15 residues. CDR3 nucleotide sequence: TGTGCCAGCAGTAACTACGGAACCCTCGGAGATACGCAGCATTTT. It yields the protein CASSNYGTLGDTQHF.

This CDR3 is CASSESPGGKTQYF. DNA of the CDR3: TGTGCCAGCAGTGAATCACCAGGGGGGAAGACCCAGTACTTC. The V and J genes are TRBV25-1 and TRBJ2-5, with TRBD1 as a possible D gene (7 bases). This CDR3 comprises 14 residues. Between the trimmed V and J ends, which lost 1 base and 6 bases, there was a span of 12 bases. Germline values: CDR1 MGHDK, CDR2 SYGVNS. The full variable domain, with the rest looked up from reference TRBV25-1 and TRBJ2-5, is EADIYQTPRYLVIGTGKKITLECSQTMGHDKMYWYQQDPGMELHLIHYSYGVNSTEKGDLSSESTVSRIRTEHFPLTLESARPSHTSQYLCASSESPGGKTQYFGPGTRLLVL.